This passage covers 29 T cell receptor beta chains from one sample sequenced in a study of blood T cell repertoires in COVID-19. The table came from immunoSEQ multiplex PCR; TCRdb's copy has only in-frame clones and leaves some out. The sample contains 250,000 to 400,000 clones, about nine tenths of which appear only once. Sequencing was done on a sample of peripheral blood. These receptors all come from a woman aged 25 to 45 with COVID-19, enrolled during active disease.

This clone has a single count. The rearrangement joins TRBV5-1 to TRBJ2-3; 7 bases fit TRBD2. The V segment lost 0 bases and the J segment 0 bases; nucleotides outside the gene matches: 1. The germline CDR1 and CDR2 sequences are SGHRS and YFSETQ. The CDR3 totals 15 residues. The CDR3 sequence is CASSLERDSTDTQYF. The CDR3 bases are TGCGCCAGCAGCTTGGAGCGGGATAGCACAGATACGCAGTATTTT.

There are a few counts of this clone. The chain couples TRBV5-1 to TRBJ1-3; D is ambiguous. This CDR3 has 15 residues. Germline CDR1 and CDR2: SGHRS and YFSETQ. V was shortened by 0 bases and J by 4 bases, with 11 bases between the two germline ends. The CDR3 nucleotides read TGCGCCAGCAGCTTGGATGGTGCACTGGGAAACACCATATATTTT. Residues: CASSLDGALGNTIYF.

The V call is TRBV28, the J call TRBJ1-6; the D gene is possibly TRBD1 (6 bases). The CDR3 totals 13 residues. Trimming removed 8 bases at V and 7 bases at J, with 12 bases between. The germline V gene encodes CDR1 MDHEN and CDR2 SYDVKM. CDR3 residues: CASGQGYNSPLHF. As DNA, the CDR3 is TGTGCCAGCGGGCAGGGGTACAATTCACCCCTCCACTTT.

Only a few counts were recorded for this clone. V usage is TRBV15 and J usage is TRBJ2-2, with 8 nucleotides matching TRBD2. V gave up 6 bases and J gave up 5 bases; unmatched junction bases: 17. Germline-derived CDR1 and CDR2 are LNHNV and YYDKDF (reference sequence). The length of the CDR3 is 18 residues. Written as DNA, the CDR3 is TGTGCCACCAGGAGTCCGACAGCGGGAGAGAGTAGTACCGGGGAGCTGTTTTTT. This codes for CATRSPTAGESSTGELFF.

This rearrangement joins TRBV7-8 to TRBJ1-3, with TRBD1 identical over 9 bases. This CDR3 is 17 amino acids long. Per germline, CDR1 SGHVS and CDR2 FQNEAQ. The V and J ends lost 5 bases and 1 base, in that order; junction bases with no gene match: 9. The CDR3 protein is CASSPFGTGRSGNTIYF. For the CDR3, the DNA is TGTGCCAGCAGCCCCTTCGGGACAGGGAGATCTGGAAACACCATATATTTT.

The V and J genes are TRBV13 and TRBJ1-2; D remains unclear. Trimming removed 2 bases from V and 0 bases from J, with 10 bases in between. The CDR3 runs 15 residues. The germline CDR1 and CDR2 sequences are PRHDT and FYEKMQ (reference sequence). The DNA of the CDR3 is TGTGCCAGCAGCTTAAAACTGAGAGCTAACTATGGCTACACCTTC. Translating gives CASSLKLRANYGYTF.

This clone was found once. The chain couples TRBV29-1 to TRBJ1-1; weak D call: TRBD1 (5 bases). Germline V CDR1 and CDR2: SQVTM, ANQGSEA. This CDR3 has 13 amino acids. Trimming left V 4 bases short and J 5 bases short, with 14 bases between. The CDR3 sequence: CSVVVGGGTEAFF. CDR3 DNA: TGCAGCGTTGTAGTCGGGGGTGGAACTGAAGCTTTCTTT.

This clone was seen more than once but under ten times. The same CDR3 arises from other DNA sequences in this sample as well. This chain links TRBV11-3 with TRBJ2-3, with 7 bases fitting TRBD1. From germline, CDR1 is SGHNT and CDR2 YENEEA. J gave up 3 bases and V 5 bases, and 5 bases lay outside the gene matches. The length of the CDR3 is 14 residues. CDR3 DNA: TGTGCCAGCAGCCCAGGACAGGCTACAGATACGCAGTATTTT. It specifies CASSPGQATDTQYF.

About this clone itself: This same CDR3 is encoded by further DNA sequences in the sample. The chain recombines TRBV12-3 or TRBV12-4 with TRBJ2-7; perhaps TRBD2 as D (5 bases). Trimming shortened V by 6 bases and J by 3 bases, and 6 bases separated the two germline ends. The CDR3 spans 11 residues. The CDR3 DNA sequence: TGTGCCAGCAGCCGGGGCTACGAGCAGTACTTC. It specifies CASSRGYEQYF.

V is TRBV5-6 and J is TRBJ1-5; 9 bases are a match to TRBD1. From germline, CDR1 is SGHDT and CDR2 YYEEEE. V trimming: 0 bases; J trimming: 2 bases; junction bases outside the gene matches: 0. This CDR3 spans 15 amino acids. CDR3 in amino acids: CASSLGTGGNQPQHF. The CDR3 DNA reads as TGTGCCAGCAGCTTGGGGACAGGGGGCAATCAGCCCCAGCATTTT.

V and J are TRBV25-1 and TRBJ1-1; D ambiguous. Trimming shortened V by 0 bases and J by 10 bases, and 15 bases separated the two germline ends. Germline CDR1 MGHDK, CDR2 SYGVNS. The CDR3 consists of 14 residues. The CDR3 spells CASSEYMGGKRAFF. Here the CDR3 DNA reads TGTGCCAGCAGTGAATATATGGGAGGGAAAAGAGCTTTCTTT.

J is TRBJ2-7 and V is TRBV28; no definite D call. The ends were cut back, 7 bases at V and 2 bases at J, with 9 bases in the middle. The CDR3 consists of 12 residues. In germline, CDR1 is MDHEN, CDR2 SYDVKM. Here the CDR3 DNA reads TGTGCCAGCAAACAAAATCCCTACGAGCAGTACTTC. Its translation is CASKQNPYEQYF.

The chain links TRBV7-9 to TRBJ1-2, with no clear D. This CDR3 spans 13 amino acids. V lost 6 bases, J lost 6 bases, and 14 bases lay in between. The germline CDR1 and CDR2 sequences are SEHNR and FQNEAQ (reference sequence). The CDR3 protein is CASSLAAQDGYTF. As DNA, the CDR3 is TGTGCCAGCAGTCTCGCCGCCCAGGATGGCTACACCTTC.

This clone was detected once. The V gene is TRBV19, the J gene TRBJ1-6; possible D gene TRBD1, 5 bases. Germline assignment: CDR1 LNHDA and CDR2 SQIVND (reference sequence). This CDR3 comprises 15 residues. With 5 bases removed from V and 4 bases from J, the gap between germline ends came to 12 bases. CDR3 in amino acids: CASSSRQNYNSPLHF. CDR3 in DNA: TGTGCCAGTAGTTCACGACAGAATTATAATTCACCCCTCCACTTT. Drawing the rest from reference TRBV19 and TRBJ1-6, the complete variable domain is DGGITQSPKYLFRKEGQNVTLSCEQNLNHDAMYWYRQDPGQGLRLIYYSQIVNDFQKGDIAEGYSVSREKKESFPLTVTSAQKNPTAFYLCASSSRQNYNSPLHFGNGTRLTVT.

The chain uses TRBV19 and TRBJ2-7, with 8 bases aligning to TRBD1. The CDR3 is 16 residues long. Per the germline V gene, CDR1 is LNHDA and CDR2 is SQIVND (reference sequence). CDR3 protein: CSPTGGKPKVGYEQYF. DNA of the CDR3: TGTTCCCCAACAGGGGGTAAGCCCAAAGTAGGCTACGAGCAGTACTTC.

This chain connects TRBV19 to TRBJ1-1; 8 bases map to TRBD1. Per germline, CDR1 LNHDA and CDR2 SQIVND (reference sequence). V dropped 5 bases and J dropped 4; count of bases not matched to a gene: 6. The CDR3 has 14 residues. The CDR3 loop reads CASSSTGVGTEAFF. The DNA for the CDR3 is TGTGCCAGTAGTTCGACAGGGGTTGGCACTGAAGCTTTCTTT.

CDR3 in amino acids: CASSISGGSTDTQYF. CDR3 in DNA: TGTGCCAGTAGTATAAGCGGGGGGAGCACAGATACGCAGTATTTT. The J gene is TRBJ2-3, the V gene TRBV19, with 9 bases that match TRBD2. Germline assignment: CDR1 LNHDA and CDR2 SQIVND (reference sequence). V shed 2 bases, J shed 0 bases, and the junction held 0 bases outside the gene matches. The length of the CDR3 is 15 residues.

In DNA form, the CDR3 reads TGTGCCACCCGGCGAGGGGAGGACTATGGCTACACCTTC. Protein: CATRRGEDYGYTF. The rearrangement links TRBV27 to TRBJ1-2; D might be TRBD1 (5 bases). CDR1 MNHEY and CDR2 SMNVEV come from the germline V gene (reference sequence). The CDR3 is 13 amino acids. The V end lost 10 bases, the J end lost 3 bases, and 15 bases lay between the germline ends.

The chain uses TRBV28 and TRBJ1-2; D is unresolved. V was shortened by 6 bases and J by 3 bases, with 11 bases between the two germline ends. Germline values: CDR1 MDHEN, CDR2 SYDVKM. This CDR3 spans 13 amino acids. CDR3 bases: TGTGCCAGCAGCCCGGCAGAGGACTATGGCTACACCTTC. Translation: CASSPAEDYGYTF.

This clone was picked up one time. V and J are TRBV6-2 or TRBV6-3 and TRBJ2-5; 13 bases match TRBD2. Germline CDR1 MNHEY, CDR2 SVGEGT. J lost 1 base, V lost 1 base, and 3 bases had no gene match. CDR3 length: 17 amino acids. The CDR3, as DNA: TGTGCCAGCAGTTACTTACTAGCGGGAGGGGTCCAAGAGACCCAGTACTTC. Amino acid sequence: CASSYLLAGGVQETQYF.

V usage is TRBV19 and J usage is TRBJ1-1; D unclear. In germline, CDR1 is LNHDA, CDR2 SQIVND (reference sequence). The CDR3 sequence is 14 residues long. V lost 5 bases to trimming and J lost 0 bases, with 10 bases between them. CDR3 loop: CASSERNMNTEAFF. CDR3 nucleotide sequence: TGTGCCAGTAGTGAGAGAAATATGAACACTGAAGCTTTCTTT.

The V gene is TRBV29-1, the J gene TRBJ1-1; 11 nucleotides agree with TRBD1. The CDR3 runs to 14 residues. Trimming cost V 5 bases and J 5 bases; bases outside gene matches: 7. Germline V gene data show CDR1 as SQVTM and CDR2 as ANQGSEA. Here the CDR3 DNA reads TGCAGCGTTAAGGACAGGGGGCGCAAAACTGAAGCTTTCTTT. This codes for CSVKDRGRKTEAFF.

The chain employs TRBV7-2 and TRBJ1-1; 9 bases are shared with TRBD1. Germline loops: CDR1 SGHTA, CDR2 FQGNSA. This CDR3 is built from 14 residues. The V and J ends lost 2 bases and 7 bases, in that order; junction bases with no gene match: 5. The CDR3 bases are TGTGCCAGCAGCTTAATGGGACAGGGTGTTGAAGCTTTCTTT. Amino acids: CASSLMGQGVEAFF.

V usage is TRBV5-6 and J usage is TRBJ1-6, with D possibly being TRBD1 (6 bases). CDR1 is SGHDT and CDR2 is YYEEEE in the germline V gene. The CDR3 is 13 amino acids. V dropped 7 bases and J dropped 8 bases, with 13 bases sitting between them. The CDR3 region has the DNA TGTGCCAGCGGGACACCTTTCGATTCACCCCTCCACTTT. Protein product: CASGTPFDSPLHF.

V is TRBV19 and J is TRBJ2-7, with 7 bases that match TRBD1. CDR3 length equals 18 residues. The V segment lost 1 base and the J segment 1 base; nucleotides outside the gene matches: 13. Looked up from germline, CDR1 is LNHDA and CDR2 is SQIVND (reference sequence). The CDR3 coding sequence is TGTGCCAGTAGTATAGTACCCCAACTAGGACAGGATTCCTACGAGCAGTACTTC. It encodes CASSIVPQLGQDSYEQYF.

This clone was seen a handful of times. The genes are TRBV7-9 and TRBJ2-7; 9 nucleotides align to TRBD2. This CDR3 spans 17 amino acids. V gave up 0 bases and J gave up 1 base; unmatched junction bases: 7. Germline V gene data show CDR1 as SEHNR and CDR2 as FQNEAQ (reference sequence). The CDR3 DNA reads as TGTGCCAGCAGCTTAGCTGGGGGACTAGCAACTTCCTACGAGCAGTACTTC. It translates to CASSLAGGLATSYEQYF.

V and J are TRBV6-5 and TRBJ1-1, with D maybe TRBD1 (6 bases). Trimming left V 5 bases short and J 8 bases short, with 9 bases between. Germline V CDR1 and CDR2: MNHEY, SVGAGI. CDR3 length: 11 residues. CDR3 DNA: TGTGCCAGCAGTCACGGGACAGAAGCTTTCTTT. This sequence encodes CASSHGTEAFF.

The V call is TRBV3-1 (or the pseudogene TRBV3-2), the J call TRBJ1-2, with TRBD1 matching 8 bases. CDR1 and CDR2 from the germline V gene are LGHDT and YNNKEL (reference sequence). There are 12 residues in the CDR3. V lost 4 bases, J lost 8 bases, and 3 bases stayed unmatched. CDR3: CASSLTGVGYTF. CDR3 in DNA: TGTGCCAGCAGCCTGACAGGGGTGGGCTACACCTTC.

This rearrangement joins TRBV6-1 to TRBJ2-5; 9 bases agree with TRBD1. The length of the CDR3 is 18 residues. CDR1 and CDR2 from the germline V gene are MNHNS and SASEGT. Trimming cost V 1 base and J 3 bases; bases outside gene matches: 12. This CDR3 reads CASSEELWTGASEETQYF. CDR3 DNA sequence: TGTGCCAGCAGTGAAGAGTTGTGGACAGGGGCATCTGAAGAGACCCAGTACTTC.